Presented here are 15 T cell receptor beta chains from one specimen sequenced in a study of T-cell reconstitution after alpha-beta-depleted transplantation in children. Preparation of the TCRbeta library was carried out with unique molecular identifiers. Each CDR3 protein is one row after TCRdb ran MiXCR on the PCR reads. The table includes about 210,000 distinct CDR3 sequences, 17% detected once. The starting material was PBMCs, mostly from graft donor cells, obtained 360 days after TCRalphabeta/CD19-depleted stem cell transplant. These receptor sequences come from a male patient under 10 years old who had a stem cell transplant for acute lymphoblastic leukemia, so the T cells may come from the graft donor.

This clonotype was seen more than once but under ten times. The chain recombines TRBV11-2 with TRBJ2-7; a weak D match, TRBD2 (5 bases). The germline V gene encodes CDR1 SGHAT and CDR2 FQNNGV. Trimming pared 1 base from V and 12 bases from J, leaving 16 bases between. There are 13 residues in the CDR3. The CDR3 sequence: CASSLGSGIEGYF. The CDR3 DNA sequence: TGTGCCAGCAGCTTAGGGTCGGGGATCGAGGGGTACTTC.

This sequence joins TRBV7-2 and TRBJ2-1, with TRBD2 matching over 9 bases. The CDR3 contains 17 residues. Per germline, CDR1 SGHTA and CDR2 FQGNSA. Losses at the gene ends were 2 bases for V and 6 bases for J; bases not matched to a gene: 11. The CDR3 reads CASSLTLTSGHSNEQFF. CDR3 in DNA: TGTGCCAGCAGCTTAACTTTAACTAGCGGGCATTCCAATGAGCAGTTCTTC. The variable domain in full, completed from reference TRBV7-2 and TRBJ2-1, reads GAGVSQSPSNKVTEKGKDVELRCDPISGHTALYWYRQSLGQGLEFLIYFQGNSAPDKSGLPSDRFSAERTGGSVSTLTIQRTQQEDSAVYLCASSLTLTSGHSNEQFFGPGTRLTVL.

The CDR3 bases are TGTGCCAGCAGCCTTGAGACTAGCGGGAGATCCCAAGAGACCCAGTACTTC. Its protein product is CASSLETSGRSQETQYF. The genes are TRBV7-9 and TRBJ2-5; 12 nucleotides agree with TRBD2. CDR1 and CDR2 (germline): SEHNR, FQNEAQ (reference sequence). J lost 1 base, V lost 5 bases, and 8 bases had no gene match. This CDR3 has 17 amino acids.

This clonotype was seen a few times. The genes are TRBV5-1 and TRBJ2-5; D is ambiguous. Between the trimmed V and J ends, which lost 4 bases and 3 bases, there was a span of 7 bases. Germline V gene lookup returns CDR1 SGHRS and CDR2 YFSETQ. The CDR3 contains 12 residues. CDR3 residues: CASSSVKETQYF. The CDR3 bases are TGCGCCAGCAGCAGCGTTAAAGAGACCCAGTACTTC.

This clonotype was detected only a few times. The chain recombines TRBV10-1 with TRBJ2-5; D not resolved. The V end lost 5 bases, the J end lost 7 bases, and 14 bases lay between the germline ends. The CDR3 spans 13 residues. Germline V gives CDR1 WNHNN, CDR2 SYGVQD (reference sequence). CDR3 residues: CASSLGLESTQYF. The CDR3, as DNA: TGCGCCAGCAGTTTGGGTCTAGAGTCGACCCAGTACTTC.

This clonotype was picked up a small number of times. The chain is built from TRBV29-1 and TRBJ1-1, with D maybe TRBD1 (5 bases). The germline V gene has CDR1 SQVTM and CDR2 ANQGSEA. V lost 5 bases and J lost 6, with 16 bases in between. This CDR3 spans 13 amino acids. The chain's CDR3 is CSVNRQFDAEAFF. The CDR3 DNA sequence: TGCAGCGTTAACCGACAGTTTGACGCTGAAGCTTTCTTT.

There are a few counts of this clonotype. V usage is TRBV5-1 and J usage is TRBJ2-1, with 11 bases identical to TRBD2. Losses at the gene ends were 0 bases for V and 4 bases for J; bases not matched to a gene: 6. Germline CDR1 and CDR2: SGHRS and YFSETQ. The CDR3 has 17 amino acids. The CDR3 DNA reads as TGCGCCAGCAGCTTGGCGCTTACTAGCGGGAGTTACAATGAGCAGTTCTTC. This translates into CASSLALTSGSYNEQFF.

In this sample, this clonotype turned up many times. The V and J genes are TRBV27 and TRBJ2-7; D is uncertain. The V and J ends lost 2 bases and 5 bases respectively, with 16 bases between them. The CDR3 totals 15 residues. CDR1 and CDR2 (germline): MNHEY, SMNVEV (reference sequence). The CDR3 loop is CASSLQVSGYHEQYF. The CDR3 bases are TGTGCCAGCAGTTTACAGGTTTCGGGTTATCACGAGCAGTACTTC.

This chain links TRBV18 with TRBJ2-7, with 7 bases identical to TRBD1. The CDR3 runs 16 residues. Germline V gene lookup returns CDR1 KGHSH and CDR2 LQKENI. Trimming at V came to 3 bases and at J to 0 bases, leaving 8 bases not matched to a gene. The CDR3 DNA follows: TGTGCCAGCTCACCGCACCGGGACAGCAGCTCCTACGAGCAGTACTTC. Protein sequence: CASSPHRDSSSYEQYF.

The J gene is TRBJ2-5, the V gene TRBV4-3; D call uncertain. The V gene's germline CDR1 is LGHNA and CDR2 YSLEER. Trimming stripped 0 bases from V and 7 bases from J, with 15 bases between. The CDR3 spans 15 residues. The CDR3 loop is CASSQDRAGGTTQYF. In nucleotides, the CDR3 is TGCGCCAGCAGCCAAGATAGGGCAGGCGGCACGACCCAGTACTTC.

This clonotype was seen a few times. J is TRBJ1-4 and V is TRBV7-9; TRBD1 matches 10 bases. This CDR3 has 17 residues. The junction had 14 bases not matched to a gene; V was cut back by 5 bases and J by 8 bases. Germline CDR1 is SEHNR and CDR2 is FQNEAQ (reference sequence). The CDR3 DNA is TGTGCCAGCAGCCCTCGAATTAAGACAGGGGGCCTAGAAAAACTGTTTTTT. This sequence encodes CASSPRIKTGGLEKLFF. The entire variable domain, with the rest obtained from reference TRBV7-9 and TRBJ1-4, is as follows: DTGVSQNPRHKITKRGQNVTFRCDPISEHNRLYWYRQTLGQGPEFLTYFQNEAQLEKSRLLSDRFSAERPKGSFSTLEIQRTEQGDSAMYLCASSPRIKTGGLEKLFFGSGTQLSVL.

In this sample, this clonotype turned up a few times. This likely comes from a read error, as the CDR3 has no conserved phenylalanine or tryptophan at its end. It is unclear where the CDR3 begins or ends on the DNA, so no DNA is shown, and the CDR3 is as TCRdb lists it. J is TRBJ1-1 and V is TRBV2. Germline V gene sequence: CDR1 SNHLY, CDR2 FYNNEI. The CDR3 is 9 residues long, ends included. CDR3 protein: CASSSGLGV.

This clonotype occurred a few times. The CDR3 region has the DNA TGCGCCAGCAGCCAGGGGTTCGCTGAAGCTTTCTTT. Translated, it gives CASSQGFAEAFF. The genes are TRBV5-1 and TRBJ1-1; D perhaps matches TRBD1 (6 bases). Per the germline V gene, CDR1 is SGHRS and CDR2 is YFSETQ. Trimming cost V 4 bases and J 6 bases, with 10 bases left between them. The CDR3 spans 12 residues.

J is TRBJ2-5 and V is TRBV5-1; either TRBD1 or TRBD2 may supply D (6 bases each). Trimming shortened V by 0 bases and J by 2 bases, and 8 bases separated the two germline ends. Germline V CDR1 and CDR2: SGHRS, YFSETQ. This CDR3 is built from 14 residues. The CDR3 protein is CASSLEGGQETQYF. In DNA form, the CDR3 reads TGCGCCAGCAGCTTGGAGGGGGGACAAGAGACCCAGTACTTC.

J is TRBJ1-6 and V is TRBV5-1; 9 nucleotides agree with TRBD1. The length of the CDR3 is 17 residues. Germline assignment: CDR1 SGHRS and CDR2 YFSETQ. The trim removed 2 bases at V and 0 bases at J, leaving 3 bases unmatched. The CDR3 sequence is CASSFATGGSYNSPLHF. CDR3 sequence (DNA): TGCGCCAGCAGCTTTGCGACAGGGGGCTCCTATAATTCACCCCTCCACTTT.